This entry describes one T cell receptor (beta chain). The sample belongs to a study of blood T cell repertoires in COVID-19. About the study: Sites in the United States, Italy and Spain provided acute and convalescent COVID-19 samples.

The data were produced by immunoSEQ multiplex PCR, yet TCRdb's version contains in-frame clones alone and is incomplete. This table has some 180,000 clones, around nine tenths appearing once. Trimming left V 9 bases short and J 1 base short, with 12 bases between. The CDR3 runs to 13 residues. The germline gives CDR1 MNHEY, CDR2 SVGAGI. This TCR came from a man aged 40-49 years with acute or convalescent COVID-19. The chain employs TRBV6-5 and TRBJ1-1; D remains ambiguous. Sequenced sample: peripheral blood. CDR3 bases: TGTGCCAGTATCAGGCGATCGAACACTGAAGCTTTCTTT. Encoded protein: CASIRRSNTEAFF.